The entry that follows covers one T cell receptor beta chain sequence. The data derive from a study of T cells in women clearing cervical HPV infection. HPV was found by MY09/MY11 PCR and dot-blot genotyping. immunoSEQ multiplex PCR used an average of 1200 ng genomic DNA. Clones were read by immunoSEQ multiplex PCR, and TCRdb kept only the in-frame ones, dropping some. This repertoire includes 40,000 to 60,000 clones. The sequence derives from a woman aged 18 to 75 with a cervical HPV16 infection that either progressed to CIN3+ or cleared (not recorded which). Sequenced: blood buffy coat.

CDR3 loop: CSAIAPSGITQYF. The CDR3 DNA, read in part, is TGCAGTGCTATAGCGCCTAGCGGGATTACG. This chain links TRBV20-1 with TRBJ2-3; TRBD2 matches 9 bases. The read ends 3 residues shy of where the CDR3 ends; the end is completed using the germline J gene. Germline V gene lookup returns CDR1 DFQATT and CDR2 SNEGSKA (reference sequence). V dropped 4 bases and J dropped 8; count of bases not matched to a gene: 7. This CDR3 is built from 13 residues.